Each of the 21 T cell receptor beta chains below was sequenced from the same sample in a study of blood T cell repertoires in COVID-19. Measured with immunoSEQ multiplex PCR; TCRdb has only the in-frame clones, and not every one. The sample carries 120,000 or so clones, 80% to 85% recorded once. The sample was peripheral blood. All receptors derive from a woman under 40 who had recovered from COVID-19.

The rearrangement uses TRBV6-5 and TRBJ1-6, with 7 nucleotides matching TRBD1. CDR3 length: 15 amino acids. With 2 bases clipped from V and 7 bases from J, the junction kept 5 bases outside the gene matches. The V gene's germline CDR1 is MNHEY and CDR2 SVGAGI. The CDR3 region is CASSYMDRSNSPLHF. The CDR3 region has the DNA TGTGCCAGCAGTTACATGGACAGGAGCAATTCACCCCTCCACTTT.

The rearrangement links TRBV19 to TRBJ1-1, with a weak D call TRBD1 (5 bases). The germline V gene encodes CDR1 LNHDA and CDR2 SQIVND (reference sequence). Deletions cut 9 bases from V and 0 bases from J, with 14 bases between. CDR3 length equals 14 residues. Written as DNA, the CDR3 is TGTGCCAGCTCTCCGGGACTCTTGAACACTGAAGCTTTCTTT. This translates into CASSPGLLNTEAFF.

This clone was recorded many times. This sequence joins TRBV6-6 and TRBJ2-1; 10 positions agree with TRBD2. Germline V gene sequence: CDR1 MNHNY, CDR2 SVGAGI (reference sequence). This CDR3 spans 14 amino acids. V shed 7 bases and J 8 bases; nucleotides not matched to a gene: 8. The DNA of the CDR3 is TGTGCCAGCAAAACTAGCGGGATAAGGGATGAGCAGTTCTTC. It encodes CASKTSGIRDEQFF.

V usage is TRBV20-1 and J usage is TRBJ2-1; D not resolved. There are 11 residues in the CDR3. V was shortened by 0 bases and J by 8 bases, with 5 bases between the two germline ends. Germline CDR1 and CDR2: DFQATT and SNEGSKA (reference sequence). In DNA form, the CDR3 reads TGCAGTGCTAGAGATATCTATGAGCAGTTCTTC. Protein sequence: CSARDIYEQFF.

This rearrangement joins TRBV3-1 (or the pseudogene TRBV3-2) to TRBJ2-1; 10 bases line up with TRBD2. With V trimmed by 0 bases and J by 3 bases, 5 bases remained unmatched. Germline V gene lookup returns CDR1 LGHDT and CDR2 YNNKEL (reference sequence). There are 17 residues in the CDR3. The CDR3 DNA reads TGTGCCAGCAGCCAAGATCGGGGGACTAGCGTCTACAATGAGCAGTTCTTC. The encoded protein is CASSQDRGTSVYNEQFF.

V is TRBV7-8 and J is TRBJ1-4, with TRBD1 identical over 7 bases. This CDR3 contains 14 residues. V was pared by 5 bases and J by 6 bases, with 6 bases of the junction left unmatched. The germline V gene encodes CDR1 SGHVS and CDR2 FQNEAQ. The CDR3 is CASSPRQGDEKLFF. The DNA for the CDR3 is TGTGCCAGCAGCCCGCGACAGGGCGATGAAAAACTGTTTTTT.

This clone appeared a few times. The chain joins TRBV4-1 to TRBJ1-6, with D possibly matching TRBD1 (6 bases). Germline CDR1 reads MGHRA; CDR2 reads YSYEKL. The CDR3 contains 18 residues. Trimming cost V 4 bases and J 9 bases, with 25 bases left between them. CDR3 amino acids: CASSRPEGGNRVGSPLHF. The CDR3 DNA is TGCGCCAGCAGCCGACCCGAAGGTGGAAACAGGGTAGGTTCACCCCTCCACTTT.

The V and J genes are TRBV7-9 and TRBJ1-2; tentative D call: TRBD1 (6 bases). V shed 7 bases and J shed 5 bases, with 26 bases lying between them. This CDR3 has 17 residues. CDR1 SEHNR and CDR2 FQNEAQ come from the germline V gene (reference sequence). CDR3 residues: CASIPLQGSPRAYGYTF. Here the CDR3 DNA reads TGTGCCAGCATCCCTCTACAGGGCTCCCCGAGGGCTTATGGCTACACCTTC.

The chain recombines TRBV19 with TRBJ2-4, with D possibly being TRBD2 (6 bases). Germline CDR1 reads LNHDA; CDR2 reads SQIVND (reference sequence). V lost 1 base, J lost 9 bases, and 28 bases lay in between. The CDR3 is 19 residues long. The CDR3 reads CASSIVRLNDAGIFGIQYF. CDR3 bases: TGTGCCAGTAGTATAGTTCGTCTTAATGACGCGGGGATTTTTGGCATTCAGTACTTC.

This clone has just one count. The rearrangement uses TRBV24-1 and TRBJ2-5; possibly TRBD1 for D (6 bases). V was pared by 4 bases and J by 0 bases, with 11 bases between. This CDR3 has 15 amino acids. The germline gives CDR1 KGHDR, CDR2 SFDVKD. The chain's CDR3 is CATSDARTDQETQYF. CDR3 in DNA: TGTGCCACCAGTGACGCAAGGACAGACCAAGAGACCCAGTACTTC.

The chain joins TRBV5-1 to TRBJ2-7; 7 positions match TRBD1. Germline values: CDR1 SGHRS, CDR2 YFSETQ. There are 15 residues in the CDR3. Trimming cost V 1 base and J 0 bases; bases outside gene matches: 4. The CDR3 here is CASSLTAGGSYEQYF. Here the CDR3 DNA reads TGCGCCAGCAGCTTGACCGCAGGGGGCTCCTACGAGCAGTACTTC.

The chain is built from TRBV6-4 and TRBJ2-1, with TRBD2 matching over 9 bases. Germline assignment: CDR1 MRHNA and CDR2 SNTAGT. J gave up 6 bases and V 0 bases, and 3 bases lay outside the gene matches. The CDR3 is made up of 15 amino acids. Here the CDR3 reads CASSDSSGSSNEQFF. Here the CDR3 DNA reads TGTGCCAGCAGTGACTCTAGCGGGAGTAGCAATGAGCAGTTCTTC.

V and J are TRBV11-2 and TRBJ1-2; D is possibly TRBD1 (5 bases). Germline CDR1 and CDR2: SGHAT and FQNNGV. This CDR3 region has 16 residues. V was shortened by 2 bases and J by 0 bases, with 13 bases between the two germline ends. The CDR3 DNA reads as TGTGCCAGCAGCTTAACGGGGGGAAGGGCTAACTATGGCTACACCTTC. Translated, it gives CASSLTGGRANYGYTF.

With respect to this clone: One end of the junction is discordant with germline, which a read error may explain. The V and J genes are TRBV19 and TRBJ2-7; TRBD1 matches at 7 bases. Germline CDR1 and CDR2: LNHDA and SQIVND (reference sequence). This CDR3 is built from 11 residues. The CDR3 bases are TGTGCCAGTAGGGGAACCGGGACAGTAATCTTC. Amino acids: CASRGTGTVIF. The full variable domain, in which reference TRBV19 and TRBJ2-7 provide the parts outside the CDR3, is DGGITQSPKYLFRKEGQNVTLSCEQNLNHDAMYWYRQDPGQGLRLIYYSQIVNDFQKGDIAEGYSVSREKKESFPLTVTSAQKNPTAFYLCASRGTGTVIFGPGTRLTVT.

The chain employs TRBV19 and TRBJ2-7; 7 bases align to TRBD1. Germline CDR1 reads LNHDA; CDR2 reads SQIVND (reference sequence). The CDR3 extends over 14 amino acids. Germline trimming cut 5 bases from V and 5 bases from J; bases unmatched to any gene: 9. The CDR3 protein is CASSPRGGLDEQYF. CDR3 nucleotides: TGTGCCAGTAGTCCCAGAGGGGGCCTCGACGAGCAGTACTTC.

V is TRBV5-1 and J is TRBJ1-4; 8 positions match TRBD1. CDR1 is SGHRS and CDR2 is YFSETQ in the germline V gene. This CDR3 comprises 17 residues. V dropped 3 bases and J dropped 3; count of bases not matched to a gene: 10. The CDR3 DNA reads as TGCGCCAGCAGCTCAGGGGGCAGGGGGTCAGCTAATGAAAAACTGTTTTTT. Protein sequence: CASSSGGRGSANEKLFF.

The rearrangement uses TRBV7-2 and TRBJ2-1; 12 positions match TRBD2. This CDR3 contains 12 residues. The germline CDR1 and CDR2 sequences are SGHTA and FQGNSA. V shed 5 bases, J shed 15 bases, and the junction held 5 bases outside the gene matches. The CDR3 protein is CASSTGLAGWFF. The CDR3 DNA follows: TGTGCCAGCAGCACTGGACTAGCGGGATGGTTCTTC.

The chain is built from TRBV6-5 and TRBJ2-7; D perhaps matches TRBD1 (5 bases). V was clipped by 5 bases and J by 1 base, with 12 bases between them. Per germline, CDR1 MNHEY and CDR2 SVGAGI. This CDR3 has 14 residues. The CDR3 nucleotides read TGTGCCAGCAGTCTAGGGGTCGCTTCCTACGAGCAGTACTTC. Its translation: CASSLGVASYEQYF.

This clone was seen only a few times. CDR3: CSVRVGDKSPLHF. CDR3 DNA sequence: TGCAGCGTTCGTGTGGGAGACAAGTCACCCCTCCACTTT. The genes are TRBV29-1 and TRBJ1-6; the D is unclear. The germline CDR1 and CDR2 sequences are SQVTM and ANQGSEA. The V and J ends lost 5 bases and 10 bases respectively, with 15 bases between them. This CDR3 is built from 13 residues.

The table lists this clone with a few counts. This chain joins TRBV6-6 and TRBJ2-2; 15 positions agree with TRBD2. The CDR3 extends over 20 amino acids. V lost 6 bases and J lost 3; bases outside the gene matches: 14. CDR1 MNHNY and CDR2 SVGAGI come from the germline V gene (reference sequence). The CDR3 loop is CASSLNAGLAGGRYTGELFF. The CDR3 nucleotides read TGTGCCAGCAGCTTGAACGCCGGACTAGCGGGAGGGAGGTACACCGGGGAGCTGTTTTTT.

The CDR3 is CASSYARGGQETQYF. In DNA, the CDR3 is TGTGCCAGCAGCTACGCCAGGGGAGGGCAAGAGACCCAGTACTTC. This sequence joins TRBV7-2 and TRBJ2-5; possible D gene TRBD2, 7 bases. The CDR3 sequence is 15 residues long. V gave up 4 bases and J gave up 2 bases, with 14 bases separating them. CDR1 is SGHTA, CDR2 FQGNSA, per germline.